The entry below describes one T cell receptor beta chain. This sample was taken from a study of cytomegalovirus exposure and HLA in healthy donors. PCR primers comprised 60 Vbeta and 13 Jbeta primers. Repertoires were generated with immunoSEQ multiplex PCR, while TCRdb's copy carries only in-frame clones and drops some. The sample includes 100,000 to 150,000 clones, about 80% of them seen just once. The J segment lost 4 bases and the V segment lost 4 bases, leaving 7 bases of the junction unmatched. CDR3 size: 15 residues. Looked up from germline, CDR1 is SGHNT and CDR2 is YYREEE (reference sequence).

The genes are TRBV5-4 and TRBJ2-1, with 8 bases fitting TRBD2. The sample consisted of PBMCs. The clonotype was recovered from a woman aged 50 to 60 in good health and CMV-seronegative. CDR3 in amino acids: CASSRSGNSYNEQFF. The CDR3 DNA sequence: TGTGCCAGCAGCCGTAGCGGGAATAGTTACAATGAGCAGTTCTTC.